Listed here is a single TCR beta chain. Its antigen is unidentified. Profiled with immunoSEQ multiplex PCR; TCRdb holds only in-frame clones, not every one. The table shows 45,000 to 70,000 clones, with roughly 88% occurring only once. CDR3 length: 12 residues. Trimming pared 4 bases from V and 0 bases from J, leaving 0 bases between. CDR1 and CDR2 from the germline V gene are ENHRY and SYGVKD. The data belong to a study of T cells in localized non-small cell lung cancer. Study-level findings and limits: Since sequencing was restricted to only one region of the tumor, intratumor heterogeneity remains a possibility. Across samples, adjacent lung featured a median approximately 56 of the top 100 tumor clones. Those with higher blood T cell density had longer overall survival.

The chain recombines TRBV10-3 with TRBJ2-2, with unresolved D. The sequence came from a woman aged 40-69 years with stage I lung adenocarcinoma. This material consisted of peripheral blood, taken before any cancer treatment. CDR3 nucleotides: TGTGCCATCAGTGCGAACACCGGGGAGCTGTTTTTT. Translating gives CAISANTGELFF.